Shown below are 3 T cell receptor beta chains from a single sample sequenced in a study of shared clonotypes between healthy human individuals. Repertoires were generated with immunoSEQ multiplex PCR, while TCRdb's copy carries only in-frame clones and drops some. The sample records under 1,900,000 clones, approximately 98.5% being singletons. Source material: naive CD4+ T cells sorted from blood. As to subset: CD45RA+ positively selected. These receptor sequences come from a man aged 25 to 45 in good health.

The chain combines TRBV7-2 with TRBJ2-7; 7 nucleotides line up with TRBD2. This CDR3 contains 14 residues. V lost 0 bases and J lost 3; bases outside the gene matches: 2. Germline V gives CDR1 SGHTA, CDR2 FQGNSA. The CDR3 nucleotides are TGTGCCAGCAGCTTAGCGGGACTAATCTACGAGCAGTACTTC. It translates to CASSLAGLIYEQYF.

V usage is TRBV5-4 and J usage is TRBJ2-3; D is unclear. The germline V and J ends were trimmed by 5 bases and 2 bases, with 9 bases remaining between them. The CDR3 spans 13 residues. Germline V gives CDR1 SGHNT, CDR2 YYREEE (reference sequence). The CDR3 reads CASRRSATDTQYF. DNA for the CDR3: TGTGCCAGCAGGAGGTCGGCCACAGATACGCAGTATTTT.

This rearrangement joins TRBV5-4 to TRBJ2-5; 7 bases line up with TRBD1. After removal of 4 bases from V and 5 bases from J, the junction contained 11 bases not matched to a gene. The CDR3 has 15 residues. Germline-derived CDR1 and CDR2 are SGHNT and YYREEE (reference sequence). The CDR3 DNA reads TGTGCCAGCAGCCGGGCAGAGGGGGCAGAGGAGACCCAGTACTTC. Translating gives CASSRAEGAEETQYF.